The present entry profiles one T cell receptor beta chain with its context. The antigen is not known. Every TCR beta cDNA library bore unique molecular identifiers. TCRdb itself ran the PCR reads through MiXCR, one entry per CDR3 protein. This table has under 900,000 distinct CDR3 sequences, approximately 50% appearing once. The entry originates in a study of post-analysis software for immune sequencing data. Study-wide results and limits: Controls showed lower frequencies than patients for several TRBV segments, and TRBV5-6, TRBV5-1 and TRBV20-1 were among these.

CDR3 length equals 16 residues. CDR1 SGHAT and CDR2 FQNNGV come from the germline V gene. V was pared by 5 bases and J by 6 bases, with 20 bases between. The TCR originated in a girl aged 5-17 years with multiple sclerosis. V gene TRBV11-2 combines with J gene TRBJ2-1, with D perhaps matching TRBD1 (6 bases). Sample: blood. This CDR3 reads CASSPSRGLKGNEQFF. The CDR3 DNA reads as TGTGCCAGCAGCCCTAGCAGGGGTCTAAAGGGCAATGAGCAGTTCTTC.